One and the same sample provided the 26 T cell receptor beta chains below, sequenced in a study of regulatory T cells in long-lasting Graves disease. With iRepertoire HTBI primers and Arm-PCR of CDR3 regions, TCR beta libraries were built. TCRdb recomputed calls from the multiplex PCR reads with MiXCR, one row per CDR3 protein. This repertoire shows about 350,000 distinct CDR3 sequences, 16% found once; its top ten account for around 27%. Regarding time point: newly diagnosed GD, antithyroid drugs for less than 3 months. Preparation of the TCR library used RNA extracted from PBMCs. This sample was shared with a second study, whose subject was T cells in Graves' hyperthyroidism and ophthalmopathy.

Specimen: peripheral blood mononuclear cells (PBMCs), collected at new diagnosis, from a patient treated with antithyroid drugs. These receptors were collected from a man between 40 and 49 years old with Graves disease.

There are many counts of this clonotype. This chain uses TRBV5-1 with TRBJ2-7, with D possibly TRBD2 on 7 matching bases. Germline V lookup: CDR1 SGHRS, CDR2 YFSETQ. Trimming left V 3 bases short and J 3 bases short, with 13 bases between. This CDR3 contains 14 residues. The CDR3: CASSSGEGYYEQYF. CDR3 nucleotide sequence: TGCGCCAGCAGCTCAGGGGAGGGTTACTACGAGCAGTACTTC. Using reference TRBV5-1 and TRBJ2-7 for the parts outside the CDR3, the full variable domain is KAGVTQTPRYLIKTRGQQVTLSCSPISGHRSVSWYQQTPGQGLQFLFEYFSETQRNKGNFPGRFSGRQFSNSRSEMNVSTLELGDSALYLCASSSGEGYYEQYFGPGTRLTVT.

This clonotype appeared many times. The chain is built from TRBV28 and TRBJ2-5, with D tentatively TRBD2 (6 bases). The germline V gene encodes CDR1 MDHEN and CDR2 SYDVKM. The CDR3 extends over 14 amino acids. V was trimmed by 3 bases and J by 5 bases, leaving 13 bases between them. The CDR3 region has the DNA TGTGCCAGCAGTTTTCCGGGAGCAAGGGAGACCCAGTACTTC. As protein: CASSFPGARETQYF.

The rearrangement uses TRBV9 and TRBJ2-7; D gene uncertain. Trimming took 0 bases from V and 5 from J, leaving 12 bases between them. Germline V CDR1 and CDR2: SGDLS, YYNGEE. The CDR3 length is 14 residues. The CDR3 here is CASSVGAVFDEQYF. Written as DNA, the CDR3 is TGTGCCAGCAGCGTAGGTGCAGTTTTCGACGAGCAGTACTTC.

The chain combines TRBV20-1 with TRBJ1-1, with D tentatively TRBD1 (5 bases). V lost 2 bases to trimming and J lost 2 bases, with 9 bases between them. The CDR3 has 13 amino acids. Germline V CDR1 and CDR2: DFQATT, SNEGSKA (reference sequence). The CDR3 loop is CSARSGTNTEAFF. The CDR3 nucleotides read TGCAGTGCTAGATCTGGGACCAACACTGAAGCTTTCTTT.

This clonotype was counted ten times or more. V is TRBV10-3 and J is TRBJ2-1; 12 bases match TRBD2. J lost 2 bases, V lost 6 bases, and 8 bases had no gene match. Germline-derived CDR1 and CDR2 are ENHRY and SYGVKD. The CDR3 runs 17 residues. As DNA, the CDR3 is TGTGCCATCAGCTCGGCTAGCGGGGGGGCCCCCTACAATGAGCAGTTCTTC. It codes for CAISSASGGAPYNEQFF.

This clonotype was found many times. J is TRBJ2-3 and V is TRBV28; 14 nucleotides agree with TRBD2. The germline V gene has CDR1 MDHEN and CDR2 SYDVKM. The CDR3 contains 18 residues. Unmatched junction bases numbered 7, after V lost 3 bases and J lost 2 bases. The CDR3 here is CASSFWTSGGRITDTQYF. The CDR3 DNA follows: TGTGCCAGCAGTTTTTGGACTAGCGGGGGGCGAATCACAGATACGCAGTATTTT. The whole variable domain, filled in from reference TRBV28 and TRBJ2-3, reads DVKVTQSSRYLVKRTGEKVFLECVQDMDHENMFWYRQDPGLGLRLIYFSYDVKMKEKGDIPEGYSVSREKKERFSLILESASTNQTSMYLCASSFWTSGGRITDTQYFGPGTRLTVL.

This clonotype showed up just a few times. The gene calls are TRBV9 and TRBJ2-2; D might be TRBD1 (5 bases). Germline V gene sequence: CDR1 SGDLS, CDR2 YYNGEE. CDR3 length: 16 amino acids. V lost 0 bases to trimming and J lost 4 bases, with 13 bases between them. This CDR3 reads CASSVAPEGVTGELFF. The CDR3 DNA reads as TGTGCCAGCAGCGTAGCCCCGGAAGGGGTCACCGGGGAGCTGTTTTTT.

This chain connects TRBV11-2 to TRBJ2-2; D possibly corresponds to TRBD1 (5 bases). Trimming removed 5 bases at V and 3 bases at J, with 10 bases between. The germline CDR1 and CDR2 sequences are SGHAT and FQNNGV. The CDR3 runs to 14 residues. In nucleotides, the CDR3 is TGTGCCAGCAGCCAAGGGGCCCACACCGGGGAGCTGTTTTTT. This codes for CASSQGAHTGELFF.

The chain recombines TRBV6-2 or TRBV6-3 with TRBJ1-4, with D hard to call. Trimming left V 3 bases short and J 8 bases short, with 19 bases between. The CDR3 sequence is 16 residues long. Looked up from germline, CDR1 is MNHEY and CDR2 is SVGEGT. CDR3 region: CASSYSGLSNGEKLFF. The DNA of the CDR3 is TGTGCCAGCAGTTATTCCGGACTCTCAAATGGGGAAAAACTGTTTTTT.

Ten or more counts support this clonotype. This chain links TRBV7-2 with TRBJ2-3; tentatively, D is TRBD1 or TRBD2 (6 bases each). Trimming pared 5 bases from V and 6 bases from J, leaving 21 bases between. The CDR3 contains 16 residues. Germline CDR1 reads SGHTA; CDR2 reads FQGNSA. The CDR3 protein is CASSPRGLQGRDTQYF. CDR3 sequence (DNA): TGTGCCAGCAGCCCCCGGGGATTGCAGGGGAGGGATACGCAGTATTTT.

This clonotype was seen ten or more times. The chain employs TRBV28 and TRBJ2-7, with D maybe TRBD1 (6 bases). V lost 6 bases, J lost 3 bases, and 15 bases lay in between. Germline V lookup: CDR1 MDHEN, CDR2 SYDVKM. The CDR3 length is 14 residues. The CDR3 sequence is CASRTGANLYEQYF. Here the CDR3 DNA reads TGTGCCAGCAGGACAGGCGCGAATCTCTACGAGCAGTACTTC.

The sample holds a few counts of this clonotype. The V gene is TRBV19, the J gene TRBJ2-3; TRBD1 agrees at 7 bases. Germline V gives CDR1 LNHDA, CDR2 SQIVND (reference sequence). Trimming at V came to 5 bases and at J to 8 bases, leaving 19 bases not matched to a gene. This CDR3 region has 17 residues. CDR3 in amino acids: CASSPRRPGQSPSTQYF. The CDR3 nucleotides are TGTGCCAGTAGTCCCCGGAGACCGGGACAGAGCCCTTCTACGCAGTATTTT. Variable domain in full (rest from reference TRBV19 and TRBJ2-3): DGGITQSPKYLFRKEGQNVTLSCEQNLNHDAMYWYRQDPGQGLRLIYYSQIVNDFQKGDIAEGYSVSREKKESFPLTVTSAQKNPTAFYLCASSPRRPGQSPSTQYFGPGTRLTVL.

In this sample, this clonotype turned up many times. The V call is TRBV28, the J call TRBJ2-7, with 9 bases fitting TRBD1. The CDR3 sequence is 15 residues long. Trimming at V came to 4 bases and at J to 6 bases, leaving 10 bases not matched to a gene. CDR1 and CDR2 from the germline V gene are MDHEN and SYDVKM. Here the CDR3 DNA reads TGTGCCAGCAGTTCGCCCCGGGACAGGGTAAGCGAGCAGTACTTC. Translated: CASSSPRDRVSEQYF.

J is TRBJ2-3 and V is TRBV9; D not resolved. Looked up from germline, CDR1 is SGDLS and CDR2 is YYNGEE. The CDR3 sequence is 14 residues long. V lost 1 base and J lost 6, with 12 bases in between. The CDR3 coding sequence is TGTGCCAGCAGCGTAAGACTTTGGGCGGATACGCAGTATTTT. As protein: CASSVRLWADTQYF.

Only a few counts were recorded for this clonotype. J is TRBJ2-5 and V is TRBV4-1; TRBD1 matches 7 bases. The CDR3 contains 15 residues. Germline-derived CDR1 and CDR2 are MGHRA and YSYEKL. The ends lost 2 bases at V and 5 bases at J; junction bases unmatched: 8. CDR3 DNA: TGCGCCAGCAGCCAACCCGACAGGGAGCGGGAGACCCAGTACTTC. Encoded protein: CASSQPDRERETQYF.

This clonotype was seen repeatedly, ten times or more. This chain joins TRBV27 and TRBJ2-5; D is uncertain. With 6 bases removed from V and 0 bases from J, the gap between germline ends came to 8 bases. Germline-derived CDR1 and CDR2 are MNHEY and SMNVEV (reference sequence). The CDR3 sequence is 13 residues long. The CDR3 loop is CASRAENQETQYF. CDR3 nucleotides: TGTGCCAGCAGAGCTGAAAACCAAGAGACCCAGTACTTC.

This clonotype was detected many times. This chain connects TRBV30 to TRBJ1-1; D gene unclear. The CDR3 length is 12 residues. The germline V gene has CDR1 GTSNPN and CDR2 SVGIG (reference sequence). V lost 4 bases and J 0 bases, leaving 6 bases between the germline ends. CDR3 amino acids: CAWTAMNTEAFF. The CDR3 DNA reads as TGTGCCTGGACAGCGATGAACACTGAAGCTTTCTTT.

The sample holds many counts of this clonotype. A far larger clone differs by one base, so this is likely a read error. This chain uses TRBV28 with TRBJ2-3; D uncertain. Germline CDR1 is MDHEN and CDR2 is SYDVKM. Between the trimmed V and J ends, which lost 3 bases and 5 bases, there was a span of 3 bases. The CDR3 length is 11 residues. The CDR3 region is CASSFVDTQYF. CDR3 nucleotide sequence: TGTGCCAGCAGTTTTGTAGATACGCAGTATTTT.

The chain recombines TRBV11-2 with TRBJ2-1; 9 bases match TRBD2. CDR1 and CDR2 (germline): SGHAT, FQNNGV. The junction had 10 bases not matched to a gene; V was cut back by 1 base and J by 0 bases. The CDR3 has 19 amino acids. CDR3 sequence: CASSLVGLAGILSYNEQFF. CDR3 in DNA: TGTGCCAGCAGCTTAGTAGGGCTAGCGGGGATCCTCTCCTACAATGAGCAGTTCTTC.

This clonotype was seen many times. The chain links TRBV10-3 to TRBJ2-5, with TRBD1 as a possible D gene (5 bases). Trimming took off 3 bases at V and 5 bases at J, with 10 bases between the two ends. The V gene's germline CDR1 is ENHRY and CDR2 SYGVKD. The CDR3 spans 13 residues. CDR3 in amino acids: CAISDYRSETQYF. For the CDR3, the DNA is TGTGCCATCAGTGATTACAGGTCCGAGACCCAGTACTTC.

This clonotype came up many times. This rearrangement joins TRBV29-1 to TRBJ1-1, with D possibly being TRBD1 (5 bases). Trimming took 4 bases from V and 3 from J, leaving 15 bases between them. The CDR3 consists of 14 residues. The germline V gene encodes CDR1 SQVTM and CDR2 ANQGSEA. As DNA, the CDR3 is TGCAGCGTTGCGAAGGGGCAGTCTGACACTGAAGCTTTCTTT. Its translation is CSVAKGQSDTEAFF.

This clonotype showed up many times. V usage is TRBV12-3 or TRBV12-4 and J usage is TRBJ2-1; TRBD1 matches 8 bases. With 5 bases clipped from V and 7 bases from J, the junction kept 7 bases outside the gene matches. CDR3 size: 14 residues. The DNA for the CDR3 is TGTGCCAGCAGTGCCGGACAGGGTGTGAATGAGCAGTTCTTC. The encoded protein is CASSAGQGVNEQFF.

Regarding this clonotype: This may stem from a read error, because a much larger clone lies one nucleotide away. The V and J genes are TRBV3-1 and TRBJ2-7; D may match TRBD1 or TRBD2 (6 bases each). Germline loops: CDR1 LGHDT, CDR2 YNNKEL (reference sequence). The V gene lost 4 bases and the J gene lost 6 bases, with 19 bases spanning the gap. CDR3 length: 15 amino acids. CDR3 loop: CASSPDLGGQTEQYF. CDR3 coding DNA: TGTGCCAGCAGCCCGGATTTGGGGGGCCAGACCGAGCAGTACTTC.

The chain combines TRBV9 with TRBJ1-3; D unresolved. V dropped 0 bases and J dropped 0 bases, with 1 base sitting between them. Germline V gene sequence: CDR1 SGDLS, CDR2 YYNGEE. This CDR3 region has 13 residues. The CDR3 region is CASSVGSGNTIYF. In nucleotides, the CDR3 is TGTGCCAGCAGCGTAGGCTCTGGAAACACCATATATTTT. Full variable domain (rest looked up from reference TRBV9 and TRBJ1-3): DSGVTQTPKHLITATGQRVTLRCSPRSGDLSVYWYQQSLDQGLQFLIQYYNGEERAKGNILERFSAQQFPDLHSELNLSSLELGDSALYFCASSVGSGNTIYFGEGSWLTVV.

The sample holds many counts of this clonotype. The chain carries TRBV2 and TRBJ1-1; D gene uncertain. V lost 7 bases and J lost 2, with 8 bases in between. The germline gives CDR1 SNHLY, CDR2 FYNNEI. The CDR3 contains 12 residues. The CDR3 DNA reads as TGTGCCAGCACTTACTCTAACACTGAAGCTTTCTTT. Translated: CASTYSNTEAFF.

This chain connects TRBV6-1 to TRBJ2-1; TRBD1 aligns across 10 bases. J was trimmed by 8 bases and V by 8 bases; bases with no gene match: 12. The germline V gene encodes CDR1 MNHNS and CDR2 SASEGT. The CDR3 runs 15 residues. This CDR3 reads CASRVGTGDSYEQFF. The CDR3 DNA sequence: TGTGCCAGCCGGGTCGGGACAGGGGACTCGTATGAGCAGTTCTTC.